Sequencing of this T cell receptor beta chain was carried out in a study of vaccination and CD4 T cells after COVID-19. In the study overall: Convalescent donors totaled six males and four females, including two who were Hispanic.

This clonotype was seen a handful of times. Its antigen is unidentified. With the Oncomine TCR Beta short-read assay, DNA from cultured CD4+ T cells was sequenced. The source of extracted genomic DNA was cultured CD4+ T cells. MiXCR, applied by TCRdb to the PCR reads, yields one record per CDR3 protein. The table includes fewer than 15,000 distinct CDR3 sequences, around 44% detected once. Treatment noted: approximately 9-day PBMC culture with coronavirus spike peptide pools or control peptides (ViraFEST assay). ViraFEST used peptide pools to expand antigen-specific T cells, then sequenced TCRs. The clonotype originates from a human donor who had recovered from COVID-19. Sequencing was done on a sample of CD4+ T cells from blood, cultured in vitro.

The CDR3 sequence: CASSLGEGGYTF. DNA of the CDR3: TGTGCCAGCAGTTTAGGAGAAGGTGGCTACACCTTC. V is TRBV12-3 or TRBV12-4 and J is TRBJ1-2; D gene unclear. The CDR3 spans 12 residues. Trimming stripped 1 base from V and 7 bases from J, with 7 bases between.